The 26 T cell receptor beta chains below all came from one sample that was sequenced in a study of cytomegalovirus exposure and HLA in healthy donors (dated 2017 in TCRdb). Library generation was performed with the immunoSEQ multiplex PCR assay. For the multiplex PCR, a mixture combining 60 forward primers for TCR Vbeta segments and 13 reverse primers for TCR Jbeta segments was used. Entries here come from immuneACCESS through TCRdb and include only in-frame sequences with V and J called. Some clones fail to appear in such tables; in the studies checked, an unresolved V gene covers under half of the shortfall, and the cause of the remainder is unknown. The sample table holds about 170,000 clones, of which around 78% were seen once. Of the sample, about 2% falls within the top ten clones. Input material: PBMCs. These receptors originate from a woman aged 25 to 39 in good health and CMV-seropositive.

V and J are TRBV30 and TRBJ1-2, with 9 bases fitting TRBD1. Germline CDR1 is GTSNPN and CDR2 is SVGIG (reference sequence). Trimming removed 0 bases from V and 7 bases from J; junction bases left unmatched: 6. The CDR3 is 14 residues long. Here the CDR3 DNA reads TGTGCCTGGAGTGTACTGGGACAGGGCCGTGGCTACACCTTC. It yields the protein CAWSVLGQGRGYTF.

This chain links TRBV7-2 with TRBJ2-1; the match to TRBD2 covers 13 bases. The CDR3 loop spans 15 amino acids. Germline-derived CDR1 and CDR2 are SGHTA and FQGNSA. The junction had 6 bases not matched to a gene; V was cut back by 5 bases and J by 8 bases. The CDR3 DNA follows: TGTGCCAGCAGCCAAACTAGCGGGAGGGCGGATGAGCAGTTCTTC. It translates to CASSQTSGRADEQFF.

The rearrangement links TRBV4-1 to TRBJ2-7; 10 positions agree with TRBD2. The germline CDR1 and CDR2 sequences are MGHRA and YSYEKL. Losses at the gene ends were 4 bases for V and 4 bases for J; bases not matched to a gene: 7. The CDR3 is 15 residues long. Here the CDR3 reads CASSPRPSGRYEQYF. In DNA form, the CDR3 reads TGCGCCAGCAGCCCCAGGCCTAGCGGGAGATACGAGCAGTACTTC.

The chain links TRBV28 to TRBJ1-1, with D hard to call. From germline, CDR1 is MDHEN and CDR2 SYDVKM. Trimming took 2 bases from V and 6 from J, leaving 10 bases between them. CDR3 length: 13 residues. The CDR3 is CASSLEGWAEAFF. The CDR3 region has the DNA TGTGCCAGCAGTTTAGAGGGATGGGCTGAAGCTTTCTTT.

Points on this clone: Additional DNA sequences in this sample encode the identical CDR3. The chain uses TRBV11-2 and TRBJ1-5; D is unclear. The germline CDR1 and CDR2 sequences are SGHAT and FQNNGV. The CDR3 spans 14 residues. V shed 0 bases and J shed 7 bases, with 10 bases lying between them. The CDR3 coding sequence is TGTGCCAGCAGCTTAGATGGAGGAGGGCAGCCCCAGCATTTT. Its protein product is CASSLDGGGQPQHF.

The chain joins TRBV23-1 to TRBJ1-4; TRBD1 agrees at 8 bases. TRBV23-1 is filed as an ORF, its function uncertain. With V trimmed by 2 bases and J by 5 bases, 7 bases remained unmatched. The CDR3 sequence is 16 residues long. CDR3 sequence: CASSQLTTGENEKLFF. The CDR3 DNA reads TGCGCCAGCAGTCAACTGACGACAGGGGAGAATGAAAAACTGTTTTTT.

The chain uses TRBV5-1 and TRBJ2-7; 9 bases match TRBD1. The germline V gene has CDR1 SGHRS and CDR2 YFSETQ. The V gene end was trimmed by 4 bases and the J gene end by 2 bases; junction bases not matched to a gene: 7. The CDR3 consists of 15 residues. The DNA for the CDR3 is TGCGCCAGCAGCCGCGGGACAGGGAATCCCTACGAGCAGTACTTC. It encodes CASSRGTGNPYEQYF.

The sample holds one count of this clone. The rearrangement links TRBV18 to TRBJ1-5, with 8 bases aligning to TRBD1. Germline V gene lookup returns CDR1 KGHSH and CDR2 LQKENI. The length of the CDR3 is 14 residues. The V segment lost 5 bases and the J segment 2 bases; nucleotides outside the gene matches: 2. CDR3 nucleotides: TGTGCCAGCTCATCGGACAGGGGCAATCAGCCCCAGCATTTT. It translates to CASSSDRGNQPQHF. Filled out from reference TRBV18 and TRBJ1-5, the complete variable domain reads NAGVMQNPRHLVRRRGQEARLRCSPMKGHSHVYWYRQLPEEGLKFMVYLQKENIIDESGMPKERFSAEFPKEGPSILRIQQVVRGDSAAYFCASSSDRGNQPQHFGDGTRLSIL.

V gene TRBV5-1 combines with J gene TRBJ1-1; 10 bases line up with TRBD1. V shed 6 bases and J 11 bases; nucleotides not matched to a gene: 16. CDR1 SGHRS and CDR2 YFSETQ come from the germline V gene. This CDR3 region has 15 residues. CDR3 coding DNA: TGCGCCAGCATCGAAGGTTCGACAGGGGGCGGTTTGGCTTTCTTT. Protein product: CASIEGSTGGGLAFF.

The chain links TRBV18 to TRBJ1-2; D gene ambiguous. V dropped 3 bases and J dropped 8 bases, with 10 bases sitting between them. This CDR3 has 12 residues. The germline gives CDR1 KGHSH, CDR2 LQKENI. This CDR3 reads CASSPITEGYTF. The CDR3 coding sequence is TGTGCCAGCTCACCCATTACCGAGGGCTACACCTTC.

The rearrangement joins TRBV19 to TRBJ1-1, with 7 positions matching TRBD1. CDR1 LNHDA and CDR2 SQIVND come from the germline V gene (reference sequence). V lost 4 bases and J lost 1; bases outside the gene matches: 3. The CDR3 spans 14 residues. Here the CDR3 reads CASSTHRGNTEAFF. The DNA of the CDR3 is TGTGCCAGTAGTACCCACAGGGGGAACACTGAAGCTTTCTTT.

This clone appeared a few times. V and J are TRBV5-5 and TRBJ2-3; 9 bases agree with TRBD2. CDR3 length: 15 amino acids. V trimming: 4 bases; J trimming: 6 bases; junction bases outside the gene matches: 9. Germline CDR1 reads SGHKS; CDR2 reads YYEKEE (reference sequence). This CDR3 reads CASSHLAGEGDTQYF. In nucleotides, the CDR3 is TGTGCCAGCAGCCACTTAGCGGGGGAAGGGGATACGCAGTATTTT.

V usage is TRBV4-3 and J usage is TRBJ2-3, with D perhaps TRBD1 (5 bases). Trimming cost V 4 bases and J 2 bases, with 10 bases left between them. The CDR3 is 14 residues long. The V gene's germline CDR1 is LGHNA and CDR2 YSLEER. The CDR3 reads CASSPVGATDTQYF. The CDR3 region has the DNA TGCGCCAGCAGCCCTGTAGGGGCCACAGATACGCAGTATTTT.

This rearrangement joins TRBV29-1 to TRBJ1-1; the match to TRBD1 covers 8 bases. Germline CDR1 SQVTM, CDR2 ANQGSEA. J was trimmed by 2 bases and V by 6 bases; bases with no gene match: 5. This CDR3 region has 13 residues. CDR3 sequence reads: CSVGQGKNTEAFF. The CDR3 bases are TGCAGCGTCGGACAGGGTAAAAACACTGAAGCTTTCTTT. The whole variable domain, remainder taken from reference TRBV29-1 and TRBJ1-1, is SAVISQKPSRDICQRGTSLTIQCQVDSQVTMMFWYRQQPGQSLTLIATANQGSEATYESGFVIDKFPISRPNLTFSTLTVSNMSPEDSSIYLCSVGQGKNTEAFFGQGTRLTVV.

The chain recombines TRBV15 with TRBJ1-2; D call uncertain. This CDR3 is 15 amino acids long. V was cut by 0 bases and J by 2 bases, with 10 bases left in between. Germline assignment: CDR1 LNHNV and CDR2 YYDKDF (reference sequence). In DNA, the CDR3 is TGTGCCACCAGCAGAGATCGTTTGGGCAACTATGGCTACACCTTC. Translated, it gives CATSRDRLGNYGYTF.

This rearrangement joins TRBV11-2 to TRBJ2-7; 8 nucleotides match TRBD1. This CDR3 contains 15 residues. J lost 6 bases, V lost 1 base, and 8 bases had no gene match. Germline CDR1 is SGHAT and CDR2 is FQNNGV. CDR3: CASSLVFGQGGEQYF. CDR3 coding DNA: TGTGCCAGCAGCTTAGTGTTCGGACAGGGAGGCGAGCAGTACTTC.

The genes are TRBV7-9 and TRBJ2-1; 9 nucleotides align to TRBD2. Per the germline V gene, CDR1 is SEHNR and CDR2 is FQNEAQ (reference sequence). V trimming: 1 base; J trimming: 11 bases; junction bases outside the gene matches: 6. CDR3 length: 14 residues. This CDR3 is CASSLVLAGQQQFF. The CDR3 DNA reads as TGTGCCAGCAGCTTAGTACTAGCGGGCCAACAGCAGTTCTTC. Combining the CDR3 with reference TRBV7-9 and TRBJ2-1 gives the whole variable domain DTGVSQNPRHKITKRGQNVTFRCDPISEHNRLYWYRQTLGQGPEFLTYFQNEAQLEKSRLLSDRFSAERPKGSFSTLEIQRTEQGDSAMYLCASSLVLAGQQQFFGPGTRLTVL.

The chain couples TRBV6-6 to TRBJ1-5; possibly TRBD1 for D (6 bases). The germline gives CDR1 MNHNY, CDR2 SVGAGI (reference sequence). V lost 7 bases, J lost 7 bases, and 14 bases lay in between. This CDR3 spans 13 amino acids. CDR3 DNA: TGTGCCAGCACCAAACAGGGCCTCCAGCCCCAGCATTTT. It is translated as CASTKQGLQPQHF.

In DNA, the CDR3 is TGTGCCAGCAGTGTTGGACTAGCGGGAGCGTCGTCCAATGAGCAGTTCTTC. It encodes CASSVGLAGASSNEQFF. J is TRBJ2-1 and V is TRBV6-1, with 13 bases identical to TRBD2. The CDR3 consists of 17 residues. Per the germline V gene, CDR1 is MNHNS and CDR2 is SASEGT. V lost 4 bases, J lost 6 bases, and 9 bases stayed unmatched.

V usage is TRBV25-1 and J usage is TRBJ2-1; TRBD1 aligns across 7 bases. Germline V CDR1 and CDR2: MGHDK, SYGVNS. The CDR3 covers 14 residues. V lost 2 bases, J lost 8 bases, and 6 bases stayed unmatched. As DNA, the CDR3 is TGTGCCAGCAGTGAAGGAGTAGGGGGCTATGAGCAGTTCTTC. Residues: CASSEGVGGYEQFF.

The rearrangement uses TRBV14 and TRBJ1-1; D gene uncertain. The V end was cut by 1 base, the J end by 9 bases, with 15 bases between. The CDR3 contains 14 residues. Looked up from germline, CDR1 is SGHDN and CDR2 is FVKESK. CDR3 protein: CASSQVLGEKKAFF. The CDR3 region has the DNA TGTGCCAGCAGCCAAGTTCTGGGAGAAAAGAAAGCTTTCTTT. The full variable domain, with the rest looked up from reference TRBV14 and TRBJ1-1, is EAGVTQFPSHSVIEKGQTVTLRCDPISGHDNLYWYRRVMGKEIKFLLHFVKESKQDESGMPNNRFLAERTGGTYSTLKVQPAELEDSGVYFCASSQVLGEKKAFFGQGTRLTVV.

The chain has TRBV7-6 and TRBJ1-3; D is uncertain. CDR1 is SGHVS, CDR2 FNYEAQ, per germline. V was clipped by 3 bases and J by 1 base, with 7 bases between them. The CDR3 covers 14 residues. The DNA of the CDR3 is TGTGCCAGCAGCTTGAGAGATTCTGGAAACACCATATATTTT. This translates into CASSLRDSGNTIYF.

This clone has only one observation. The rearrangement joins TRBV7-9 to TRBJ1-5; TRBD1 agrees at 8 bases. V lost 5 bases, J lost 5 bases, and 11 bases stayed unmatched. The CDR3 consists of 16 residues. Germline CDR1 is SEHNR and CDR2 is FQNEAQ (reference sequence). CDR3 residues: CASSRYSDRADQPQHF. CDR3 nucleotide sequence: TGTGCCAGCAGCCGATACTCGGACAGGGCGGATCAGCCCCAGCATTTT.

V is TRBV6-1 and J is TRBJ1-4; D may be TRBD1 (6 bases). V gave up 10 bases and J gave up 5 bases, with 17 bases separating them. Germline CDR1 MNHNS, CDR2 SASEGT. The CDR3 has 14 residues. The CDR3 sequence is CATTYRESNEKLFF. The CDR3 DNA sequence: TGTGCCACCACCTACAGGGAATCGAATGAAAAACTGTTTTTT.

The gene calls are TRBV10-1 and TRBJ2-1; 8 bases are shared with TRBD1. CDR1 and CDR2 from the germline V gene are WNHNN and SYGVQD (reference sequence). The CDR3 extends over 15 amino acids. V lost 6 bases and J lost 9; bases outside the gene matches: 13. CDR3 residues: CASSAGTGLTIEQFF. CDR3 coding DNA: TGCGCCAGCAGCGCCGGGACAGGCCTAACAATTGAGCAGTTCTTC.

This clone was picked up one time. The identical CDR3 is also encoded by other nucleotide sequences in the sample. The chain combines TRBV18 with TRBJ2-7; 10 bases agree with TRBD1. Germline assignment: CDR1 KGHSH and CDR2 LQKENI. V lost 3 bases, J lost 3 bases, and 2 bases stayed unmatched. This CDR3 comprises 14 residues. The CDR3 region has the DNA TGTGCCAGCTCACCCGGGACAGGGGACTACGAGCAGTACTTC. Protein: CASSPGTGDYEQYF.